The 14 T cell receptor beta chains given below trace back to one sample, sequenced in a study of OX40 agonist ivuxolimab in advanced cancers. Sequencing was performed with immunoSEQ multiplex PCR; in TCRdb, only in-frame clones are kept and a portion is missing. The table includes tens of thousands of clones, just over 85% detected once. Sequencing used CD4+ or CD8+ T cells sorted from blood, obtained in a trial of the OX40 agonist ivuxolimab. These receptors all come from an adult with an advanced solid tumor such as melanoma, head and neck, liver or kidney cancer.

The chain carries TRBV6-4 and TRBJ2-2; 8 bases are shared with TRBD1. The CDR3 has 14 residues. CDR1 is MRHNA, CDR2 SNTAGT, per germline. Trimming cost V 3 bases and J 4 bases; bases outside gene matches: 1. The CDR3 loop reads CASSEDRVTGELFF. In DNA, the CDR3 is TGTGCCAGCAGTGAGGACAGGGTCACCGGGGAGCTGTTTTTT.

The chain uses TRBV30 and TRBJ2-6, with D maybe TRBD1 (5 bases). The CDR3 covers 16 residues. Deletions cut 0 bases from V and 4 bases from J, with 13 bases between. Germline CDR1 reads GTSNPN; CDR2 reads SVGIG (reference sequence). The CDR3 bases are TGTGCCTGGAGTGTACCTAGGGGTTACGGGGCCAACGTCCTGACTTTC. Translation gives CAWSVPRGYGANVLTF.

With regard to this clone: A read error may account for a junction end that differs from germline. This chain links TRBV4-1 with TRBJ1-3, with D perhaps matching TRBD1 (5 bases). Per the germline V gene, CDR1 is MGHRA and CDR2 is YSYEKL. The CDR3 is 16 amino acids. CDR3 in amino acids: CAGSNPTGGSGNTIYF. The DNA for the CDR3 is TGCGCCGGCAGCAATCCTACGGGGGGCTCTGGAAACACCATATATTTT.

The chain carries TRBV20-1 and TRBJ1-2; D call uncertain. The V end lost 3 bases, the J end lost 3 bases, and 5 bases lay between the germline ends. The CDR3 sequence is 11 residues long. Germline CDR1 reads DFQATT; CDR2 reads SNEGSKA (reference sequence). CDR3 nucleotides: TGCAGTGCTAGTAGGGACTATGGCTACACCTTC. Its translation: CSASRDYGYTF.

The rearrangement uses TRBV2 and TRBJ2-3; D gene ambiguous. Germline loops: CDR1 SNHLY, CDR2 FYNNEI. Trimming stripped 1 base from V and 7 bases from J, with 0 bases between. The CDR3 covers 10 residues. CDR3 sequence: CASSEDTQYF. Here the CDR3 DNA reads TGTGCCAGCAGTGAAGATACGCAGTATTTT.

The V and J genes are TRBV5-1 and TRBJ2-1; 13 nucleotides match TRBD2. The junction had 8 bases not matched to a gene; V was cut back by 7 bases and J by 7 bases. CDR3 size: 15 residues. Germline CDR1 is SGHRS and CDR2 is YFSETQ. CDR3: CASGRTSGRANEQFF. The CDR3 DNA reads TGCGCCAGCGGCCGAACTAGCGGGAGGGCTAATGAGCAGTTCTTC.

The chain joins TRBV20-1 to TRBJ2-7; D not resolved. CDR3 length: 11 residues. V lost 2 bases, J lost 3 bases, and 5 bases lay in between. Germline assignment: CDR1 DFQATT and CDR2 SNEGSKA (reference sequence). The CDR3 DNA reads TGCAGTGCTAGAACCTTCTACGAGCAGTACTTC. Residues: CSARTFYEQYF.

The sample holds one count of this clone. The J gene is TRBJ1-3, the V gene TRBV6-1; D gene unclear. The CDR3 sequence is 16 residues long. V lost 0 bases to trimming and J lost 0 bases, with 9 bases between them. CDR1 is MNHNS and CDR2 is SASEGT in the germline V gene. For the CDR3, the DNA is TGTGCCAGCAGTGAAGCGCGGGTGAGCTCTGGAAACACCATATATTTT. It is translated as CASSEARVSSGNTIYF.

This clone was counted once. CDR3 protein: CASRPSRASGNTIYF. As DNA, the CDR3 is TGTGCCAGCAGACCCAGCAGGGCATCTGGAAACACCATATATTTT. The chain employs TRBV7-9 and TRBJ1-3; possible D gene TRBD1, 5 bases. CDR3 size: 15 residues. V lost 6 bases to trimming and J lost 1 base, with 13 bases between them. Per the germline V gene, CDR1 is SEHNR and CDR2 is FQNEAQ (reference sequence).

The chain links TRBV5-4 to TRBJ2-2; 10 bases line up with TRBD1. V lost 5 bases to trimming and J lost 4 bases; unmatched junction nucleotides: 8. This CDR3 spans 16 amino acids. CDR1 and CDR2 from the germline V gene are SGHNT and YYREEE (reference sequence). CDR3 in DNA: TGTGCCAGCAGTTCTCCGGGACAGGGGCGCACCGGGGAGCTGTTTTTT. Protein: CASSSPGQGRTGELFF.

The chain uses TRBV9 and TRBJ2-5, with TRBD2 identical over 12 bases. The CDR3 runs 15 residues. Losses at the gene ends were 3 bases for V and 5 bases for J; bases not matched to a gene: 5. The germline V gene encodes CDR1 SGDLS and CDR2 YYNGEE. The CDR3 loop is CASSAGLAGLETQYF. The CDR3, as DNA: TGTGCCAGCAGCGCAGGACTAGCGGGATTGGAGACCCAGTACTTC.

V is TRBV7-8 and J is TRBJ2-7, with TRBD2 identical over 8 bases. J gave up 3 bases and V 5 bases, and 9 bases lay outside the gene matches. The length of the CDR3 is 15 residues. Germline CDR1 SGHVS, CDR2 FQNEAQ. In nucleotides, the CDR3 is TGTGCCAGCAGCGACACTAGCGGAACCAACTACGAGCAGTACTTC. Encoded protein: CASSDTSGTNYEQYF.

The gene calls are TRBV28 and TRBJ1-3; D unclear. This CDR3 spans 16 amino acids. Germline lookup yields CDR1 MDHEN and CDR2 SYDVKM. The germline V and J ends were trimmed by 5 bases and 3 bases, with 17 bases remaining between them. The CDR3 region is CASSIRVRNFGNTIYF. CDR3 nucleotide sequence: TGTGCCAGCAGTATCCGCGTGAGGAACTTTGGAAACACCATATATTTT.

The gene calls are TRBV7-3 and TRBJ1-1; 7 bases align to TRBD1. Germline loops: CDR1 SGHTA, CDR2 FQGTGA. The CDR3 is 14 residues long. V lost 2 bases, J lost 1 base, and 1 base stayed unmatched. In nucleotides, the CDR3 is TGTGCCAGCAGCTTACAGGGGGGGAACACTGAAGCTTTCTTT. It yields the protein CASSLQGGNTEAFF.